Presented here are 8 T cell receptor beta chains from one specimen sequenced in a study of blood T cells in healthy people across ages. A sample-barcoded 5' primer and a J-beta primer mix were used in a second PCR of roughly 7 to 11 cycles. TCRdb passed the 5' RACE reads through MiXCR, listing each CDR3 protein once. The sample holds around 870,000 distinct CDR3 sequences; about 30% are singletons and the top ten take approximately 15%. Material: blood. These receptors all come from a woman aged 80 or older in good health.

There are a few counts of this clonotype. J is TRBJ1-4 and V is TRBV5-6; 9 nucleotides align to TRBD1. Looked up from germline, CDR1 is SGHDT and CDR2 is YYEEEE. The CDR3 is made up of 15 amino acids. Trimming removed 3 bases from V and 7 bases from J; junction bases left unmatched: 7. The DNA for the CDR3 is TGTGCCAGCAGCTATCCACAGGGGGCGGTTGAAAAACTGTTTTTT. Amino acids: CASSYPQGAVEKLFF. The full variable domain, with the rest looked up from reference TRBV5-6 and TRBJ1-4, is DAGVTQSPTHLIKTRGQQVTLRCSPKSGHDTVSWYQQALGQGPQFIFQYYEEEERQRGNFPDRFSGHQFPNYSSELNVNALLLGDSALYLCASSYPQGAVEKLFFGSGTQLSVL.

This clonotype was counted at least ten times. The chain joins TRBV11-3 to TRBJ2-3, with a possible D match to TRBD1 (6 bases). The CDR3 is 16 residues long. V was clipped by 1 base and J by 1 base, with 12 bases between them. CDR1 SGHNT and CDR2 YENEEA come from the germline V gene. The CDR3 here is CASSLGLGARTDTQYF. In nucleotides, the CDR3 is TGTGCCAGCAGCTTAGGTCTGGGGGCTCGCACAGATACGCAGTATTTT. Variable domain in full (rest from reference TRBV11-3 and TRBJ2-3): EAGVVQSPRYKIIEKKQPVAFWCNPISGHNTLYWYLQNLGQGPELLIRYENEEAVDDSQLPKDRFSAERLKGVDSTLKIQPAELGDSAVYLCASSLGLGARTDTQYFGPGTRLTVL.

This clonotype occurred many times. The CDR3 loop reads CASSLVSNNEQFF. The DNA of the CDR3 is TGTGCCAGCAGTTTAGTTTCAAACAATGAGCAGTTCTTC. The rearrangement joins TRBV27 to TRBJ2-1; D unclear. Trimming stripped 2 bases from V and 5 bases from J, with 7 bases between. CDR1 and CDR2 (germline): MNHEY, SMNVEV (reference sequence). The CDR3 is 13 residues long.

This clonotype was detected many times. Here the CDR3 DNA reads TGTGCCATCAGTGAGTCTGAAAGAAGGGGACGGAGGCAAGAGACCCAGTACTTC. It codes for CAISESERRGRRQETQYF. This chain uses TRBV10-3 with TRBJ2-5; the D gene could be TRBD1 or TRBD2 (5 bases each). The CDR3 has 18 amino acids. Trimming shortened V by 0 bases and J by 2 bases, and 19 bases separated the two germline ends. Germline-derived CDR1 and CDR2 are ENHRY and SYGVKD.

This clonotype was counted a few times. The J gene is TRBJ1-1, the V gene TRBV7-2; D is uncertain. The CDR3 runs to 15 residues. V was pared by 5 bases and J by 4 bases, with 17 bases between. Germline V gene data show CDR1 as SGHTA and CDR2 as FQGNSA. This chain's CDR3 is CASSPTGSPITEAFF. The CDR3 DNA reads as TGTGCCAGCAGCCCCACCGGGAGTCCCATCACTGAAGCTTTCTTT.

This clonotype was recorded at least ten times. The chain is built from TRBV6-2 or TRBV6-3 and TRBJ1-5, with D unclear. Trimming pared 4 bases from V and 0 bases from J, leaving 7 bases between. Germline values: CDR1 MNHEY, CDR2 SVGEGT. CDR3 length equals 14 residues. The DNA of the CDR3 is TGTGCCAGCAGTTGGGGTTATAGCAATCAGCCCCAGCATTTT. This sequence encodes CASSWGYSNQPQHF.

Of note for this clonotype: This may come from a read error, since a much larger clone is one base off. This chain links TRBV11-3 with TRBJ2-7, with 10 bases aligning to TRBD2. This CDR3 region has 16 residues. Germline CDR1 is SGHNT and CDR2 is YENEEA. Trimming cost V 1 base and J 7 bases; bases outside gene matches: 10. CDR3 region: CASSLGTSGPYNEQYF. The CDR3 bases are TGTGCCAGCAGCTTAGGGACTAGCGGACCCTACAATGAGCAGTACTTC.

The chain joins TRBV27 to TRBJ1-1, with a tentative D call TRBD1 (6 bases). Per germline, CDR1 MNHEY and CDR2 SMNVEV (reference sequence). Trimming removed 6 bases at V and 7 bases at J, with 15 bases between. This CDR3 is 13 amino acids long. The CDR3 here is CASRLQGGNEAFF. In nucleotides, the CDR3 is TGTGCCAGCAGATTACAAGGGGGAAATGAAGCTTTCTTT.